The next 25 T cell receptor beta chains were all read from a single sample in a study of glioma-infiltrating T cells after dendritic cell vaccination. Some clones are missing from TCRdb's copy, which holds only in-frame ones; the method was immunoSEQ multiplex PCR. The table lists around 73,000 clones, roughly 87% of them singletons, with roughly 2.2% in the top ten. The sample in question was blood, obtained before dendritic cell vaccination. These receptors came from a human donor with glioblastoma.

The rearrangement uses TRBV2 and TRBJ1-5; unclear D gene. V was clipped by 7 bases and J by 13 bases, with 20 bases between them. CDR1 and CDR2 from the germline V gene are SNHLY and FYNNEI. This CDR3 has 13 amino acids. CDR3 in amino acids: CASTEGTSNQQHF. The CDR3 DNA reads TGTGCCAGCACGGAAGGAACTAGCAATCAGCAGCATTTT.

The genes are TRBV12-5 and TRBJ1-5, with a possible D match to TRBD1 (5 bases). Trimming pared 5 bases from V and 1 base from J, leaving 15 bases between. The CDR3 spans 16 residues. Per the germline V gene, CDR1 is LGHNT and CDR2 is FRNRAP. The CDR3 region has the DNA TGTGCTAGTGGTCCCTGGCCAGGGCAGAGCAATCAGCCCCAGCATTTT. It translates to CASGPWPGQSNQPQHF.

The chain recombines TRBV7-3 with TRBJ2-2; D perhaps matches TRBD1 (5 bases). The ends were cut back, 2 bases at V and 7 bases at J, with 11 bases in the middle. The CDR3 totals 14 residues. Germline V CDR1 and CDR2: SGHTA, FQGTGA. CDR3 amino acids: CASSLQGQGGELFF. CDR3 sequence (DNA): TGTGCCAGCAGCTTACAGGGCCAAGGCGGGGAGCTGTTTTTT.

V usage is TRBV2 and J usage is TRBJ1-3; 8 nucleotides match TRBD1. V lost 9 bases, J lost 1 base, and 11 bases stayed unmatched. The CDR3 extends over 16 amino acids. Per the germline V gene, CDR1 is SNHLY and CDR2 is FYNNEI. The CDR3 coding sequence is TGTGCCAGTAAGACCAGGGGGCGCGTATCTGGAAACACCATATATTTT. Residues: CASKTRGRVSGNTIYF.

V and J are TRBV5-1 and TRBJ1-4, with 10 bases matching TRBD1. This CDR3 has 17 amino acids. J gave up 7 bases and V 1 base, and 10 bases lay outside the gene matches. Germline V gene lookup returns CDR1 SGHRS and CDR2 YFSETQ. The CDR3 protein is CASSLRPTGGEGEKLFF. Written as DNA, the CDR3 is TGCGCCAGCAGCTTGCGACCGACAGGGGGCGAAGGTGAAAAACTGTTTTTT.

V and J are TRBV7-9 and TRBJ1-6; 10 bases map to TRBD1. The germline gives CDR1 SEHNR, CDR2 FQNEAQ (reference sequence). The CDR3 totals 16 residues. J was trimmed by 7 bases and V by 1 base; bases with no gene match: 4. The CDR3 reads CASSLGQGARNSPLHF. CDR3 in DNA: TGTGCCAGCAGCTTAGGACAGGGGGCTCGCAATTCACCCCTCCACTTT.

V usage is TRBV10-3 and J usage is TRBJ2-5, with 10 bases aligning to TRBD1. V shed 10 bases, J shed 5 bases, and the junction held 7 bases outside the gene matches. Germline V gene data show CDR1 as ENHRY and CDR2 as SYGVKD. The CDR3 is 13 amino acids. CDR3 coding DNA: TGTGCCACCGGACAGGGGGGTATGGAGACCCAGTACTTC. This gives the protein CATGQGGMETQYF.

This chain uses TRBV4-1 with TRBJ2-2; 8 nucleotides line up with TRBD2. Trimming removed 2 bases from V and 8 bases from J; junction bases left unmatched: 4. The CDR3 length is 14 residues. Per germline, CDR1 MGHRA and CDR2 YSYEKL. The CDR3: CASSQPAGVGELFF. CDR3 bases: TGCGCCAGCAGCCAACCAGCGGGGGTGGGGGAGCTGTTTTTT.

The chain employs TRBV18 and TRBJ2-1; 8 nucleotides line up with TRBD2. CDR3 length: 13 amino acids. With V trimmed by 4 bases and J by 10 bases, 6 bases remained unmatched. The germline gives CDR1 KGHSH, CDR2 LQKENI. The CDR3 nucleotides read TGTGCCAGCTCACAGGCGGGGGGTAACGAGCAGTTCTTC. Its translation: CASSQAGGNEQFF.

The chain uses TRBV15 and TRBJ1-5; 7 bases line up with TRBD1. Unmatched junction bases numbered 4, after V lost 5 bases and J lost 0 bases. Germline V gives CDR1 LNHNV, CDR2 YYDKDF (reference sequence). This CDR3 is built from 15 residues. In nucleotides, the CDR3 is TGTGCCACCAGCCCACAGGGGTATAGCAATCAGCCCCAGCATTTT. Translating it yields CATSPQGYSNQPQHF.

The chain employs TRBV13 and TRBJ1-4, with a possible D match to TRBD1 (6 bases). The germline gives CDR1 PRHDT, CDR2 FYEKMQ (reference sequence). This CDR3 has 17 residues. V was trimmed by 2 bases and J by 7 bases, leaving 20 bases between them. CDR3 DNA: TGTGCCAGCAGCTTACCCCGGGGGGGCGGCGGCCTTGAAAAACTGTTTTTT. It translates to CASSLPRGGGGLEKLFF.

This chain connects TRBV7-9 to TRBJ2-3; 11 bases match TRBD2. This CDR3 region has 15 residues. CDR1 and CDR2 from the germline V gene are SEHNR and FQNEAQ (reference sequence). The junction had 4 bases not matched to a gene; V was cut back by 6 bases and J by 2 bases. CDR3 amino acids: CASRRSGGATDTQYF. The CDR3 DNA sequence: TGTGCCAGCAGACGTAGCGGGGGGGCCACAGATACGCAGTATTTT.

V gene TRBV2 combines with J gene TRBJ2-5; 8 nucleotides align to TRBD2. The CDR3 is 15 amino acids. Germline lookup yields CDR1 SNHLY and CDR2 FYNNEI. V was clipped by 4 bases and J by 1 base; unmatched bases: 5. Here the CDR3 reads CASSAAGAPQETQYF. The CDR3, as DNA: TGTGCCAGCAGTGCAGCGGGAGCTCCCCAAGAGACCCAGTACTTC.

The CDR3 sequence is CASTQHRNTGELFF. The DNA for the CDR3 is TGTGCCAGCACCCAGCACAGAAACACCGGGGAGCTGTTTTTT. The chain carries TRBV6-6 and TRBJ2-2; D not certain. Germline CDR1 MNHNY, CDR2 SVGAGI (reference sequence). V gave up 7 bases and J gave up 2 bases, with 11 bases separating them. CDR3 length equals 14 residues.

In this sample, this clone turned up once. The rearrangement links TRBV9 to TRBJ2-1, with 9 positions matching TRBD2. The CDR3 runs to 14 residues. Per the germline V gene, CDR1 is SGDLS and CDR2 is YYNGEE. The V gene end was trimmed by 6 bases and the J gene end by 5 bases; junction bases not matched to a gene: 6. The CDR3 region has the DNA TGTGCCAGCATAAGGGGACTAGCCGACAATGAGCAGTTCTTC. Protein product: CASIRGLADNEQFF.

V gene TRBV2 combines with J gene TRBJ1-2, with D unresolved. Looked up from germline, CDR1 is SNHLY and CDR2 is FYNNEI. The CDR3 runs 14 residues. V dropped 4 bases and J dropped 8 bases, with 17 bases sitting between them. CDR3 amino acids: CASSGINASGGYTF. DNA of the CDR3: TGTGCCAGCAGTGGCATAAATGCCTCAGGAGGCTACACCTTC.

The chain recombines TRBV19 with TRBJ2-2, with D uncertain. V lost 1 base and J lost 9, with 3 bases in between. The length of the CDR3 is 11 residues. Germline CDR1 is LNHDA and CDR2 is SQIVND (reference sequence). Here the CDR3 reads CASSIGRELFF. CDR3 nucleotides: TGTGCCAGTAGTATAGGTAGGGAGCTGTTTTTT.

CDR3 sequence: CASNRLGQGKDEQYF. Here the CDR3 DNA reads TGTGCCAGCAACCGTCTCGGGCAGGGGAAGGACGAGCAGTACTTC. The chain is built from TRBV7-2 and TRBJ2-7; possible D gene TRBD1, 6 bases. The V end lost 7 bases, the J end lost 5 bases, and 21 bases lay between the germline ends. Per germline, CDR1 SGHTA and CDR2 FQGNSA. This CDR3 has 15 amino acids.

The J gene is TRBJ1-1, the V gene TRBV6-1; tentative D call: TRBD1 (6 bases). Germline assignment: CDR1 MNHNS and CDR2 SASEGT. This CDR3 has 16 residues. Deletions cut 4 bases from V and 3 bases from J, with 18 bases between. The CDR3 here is CASSAWGGAGYTEAFF. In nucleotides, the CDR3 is TGTGCCAGCAGTGCATGGGGGGGGGCAGGCTACACTGAAGCTTTCTTT.

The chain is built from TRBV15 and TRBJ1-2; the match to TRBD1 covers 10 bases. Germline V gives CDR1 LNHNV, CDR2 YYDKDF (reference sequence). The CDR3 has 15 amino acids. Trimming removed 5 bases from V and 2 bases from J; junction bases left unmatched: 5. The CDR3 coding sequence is TGTGCCACCAGCGTGCGACAGGGGGCGAACTATGGCTACACCTTC. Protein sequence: CATSVRQGANYGYTF.

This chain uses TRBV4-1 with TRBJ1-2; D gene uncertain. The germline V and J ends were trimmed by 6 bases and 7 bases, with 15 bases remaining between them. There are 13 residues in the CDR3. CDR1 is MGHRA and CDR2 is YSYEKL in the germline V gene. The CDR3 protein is CASSDWKLSGYTF. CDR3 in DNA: TGCGCCAGCAGTGACTGGAAGTTAAGTGGCTACACCTTC.

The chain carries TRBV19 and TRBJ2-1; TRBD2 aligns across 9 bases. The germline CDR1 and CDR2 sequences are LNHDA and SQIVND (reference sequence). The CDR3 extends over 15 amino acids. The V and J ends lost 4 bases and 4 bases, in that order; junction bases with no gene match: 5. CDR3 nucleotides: TGTGCCAGTAGTAGGGGACTAGCCGGTTACAATGAGCAGTTCTTC. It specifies CASSRGLAGYNEQFF.

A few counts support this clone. CDR3 DNA sequence: TGTGCCAGCAGCTCACAGGGGTGGGGCCAAGAGACCCAGTACTTC. It codes for CASSSQGWGQETQYF. V gene TRBV5-4 combines with J gene TRBJ2-5; 7 positions agree with TRBD1. This CDR3 is 15 amino acids long. Trimming removed 3 bases from V and 1 base from J; junction bases left unmatched: 6. Germline V gives CDR1 SGHNT, CDR2 YYREEE (reference sequence).

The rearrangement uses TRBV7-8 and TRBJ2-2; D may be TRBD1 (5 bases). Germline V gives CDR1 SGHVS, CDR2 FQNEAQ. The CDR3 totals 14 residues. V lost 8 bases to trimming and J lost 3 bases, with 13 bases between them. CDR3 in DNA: TGTGCCAGCCAAGGGGCAGGGCACACCGGGGAGCTGTTTTTT. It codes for CASQGAGHTGELFF.

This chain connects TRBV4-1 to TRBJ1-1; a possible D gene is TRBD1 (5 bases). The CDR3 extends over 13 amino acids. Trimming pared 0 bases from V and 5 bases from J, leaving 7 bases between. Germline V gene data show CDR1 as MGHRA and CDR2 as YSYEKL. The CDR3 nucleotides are TGCGCCAGCAGCCAAGAAAGGGGAACTGAAGCTTTCTTT. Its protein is CASSQERGTEAFF.